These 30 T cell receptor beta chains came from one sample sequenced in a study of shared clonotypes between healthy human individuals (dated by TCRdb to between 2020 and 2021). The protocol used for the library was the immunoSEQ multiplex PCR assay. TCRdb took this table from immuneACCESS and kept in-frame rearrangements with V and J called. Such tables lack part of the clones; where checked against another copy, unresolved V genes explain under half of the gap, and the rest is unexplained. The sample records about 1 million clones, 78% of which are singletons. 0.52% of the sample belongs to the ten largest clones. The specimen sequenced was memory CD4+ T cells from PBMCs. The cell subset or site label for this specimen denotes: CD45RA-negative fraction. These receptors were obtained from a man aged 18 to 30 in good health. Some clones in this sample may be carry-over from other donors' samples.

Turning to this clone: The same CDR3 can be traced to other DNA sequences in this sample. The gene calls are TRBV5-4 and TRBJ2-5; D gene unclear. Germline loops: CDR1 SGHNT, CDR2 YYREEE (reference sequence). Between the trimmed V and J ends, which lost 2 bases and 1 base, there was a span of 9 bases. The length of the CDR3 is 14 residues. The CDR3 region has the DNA TGTGCCAGCAGCTTACCCGGGTTCCAAGAGACCCAGTACTTC. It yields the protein CASSLPGFQETQYF.

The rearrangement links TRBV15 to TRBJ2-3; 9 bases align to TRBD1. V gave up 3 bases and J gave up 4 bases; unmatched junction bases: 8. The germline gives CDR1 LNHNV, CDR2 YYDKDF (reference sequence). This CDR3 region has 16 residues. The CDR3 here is CATSSWDRAGADTQYF. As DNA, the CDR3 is TGTGCCACCAGCAGTTGGGACAGGGCGGGTGCAGATACGCAGTATTTT.

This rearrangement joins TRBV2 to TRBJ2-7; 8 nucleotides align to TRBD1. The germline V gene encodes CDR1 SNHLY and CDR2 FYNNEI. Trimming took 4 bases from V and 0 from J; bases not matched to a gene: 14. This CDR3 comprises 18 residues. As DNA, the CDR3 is TGTGCCAGCAGTGTAGACAGGGGCCAAACATCGTTCTCCTACGAGCAGTACTTC. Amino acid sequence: CASSVDRGQTSFSYEQYF.

The CDR3 DNA reads TGTGCCAGCAGCAGGGACCCGACGTCTTACGAGCAGTACTTC. This codes for CASSRDPTSYEQYF. The chain combines TRBV9 with TRBJ2-7; D possibly matches TRBD1 or TRBD2 (5 bases each). The CDR3 loop spans 14 amino acids. Germline values: CDR1 SGDLS, CDR2 YYNGEE. Deletions cut 4 bases from V and 4 bases from J, with 15 bases between.

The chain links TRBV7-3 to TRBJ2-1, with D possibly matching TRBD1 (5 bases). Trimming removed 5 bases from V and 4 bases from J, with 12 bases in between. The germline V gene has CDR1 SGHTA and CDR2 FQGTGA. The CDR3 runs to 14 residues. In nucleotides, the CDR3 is TGTGCCAGCAGCCTAATGACAGAGTACAATGAGCAGTTCTTC. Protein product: CASSLMTEYNEQFF.

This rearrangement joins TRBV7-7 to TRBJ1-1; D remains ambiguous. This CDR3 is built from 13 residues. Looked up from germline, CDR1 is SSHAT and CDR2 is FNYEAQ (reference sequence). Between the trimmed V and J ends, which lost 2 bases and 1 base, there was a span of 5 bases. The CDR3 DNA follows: TGTGCCAGCAGCTTATCGGCGAACACTGAAGCTTTCTTT. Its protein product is CASSLSANTEAFF.

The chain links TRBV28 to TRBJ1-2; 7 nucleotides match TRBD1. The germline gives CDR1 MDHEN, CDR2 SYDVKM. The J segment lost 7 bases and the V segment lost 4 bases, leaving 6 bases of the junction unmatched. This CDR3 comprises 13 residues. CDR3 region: CASSSQGRAGYTF. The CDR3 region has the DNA TGTGCCAGCAGTTCACAGGGGAGGGCTGGCTACACCTTC.

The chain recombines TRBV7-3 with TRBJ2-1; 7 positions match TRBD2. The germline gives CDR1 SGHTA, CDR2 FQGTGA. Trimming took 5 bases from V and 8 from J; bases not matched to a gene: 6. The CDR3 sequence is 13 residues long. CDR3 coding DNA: TGTGCCAGCAGCCTCGGGACTAAGGATGAGCAGTTCTTC. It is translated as CASSLGTKDEQFF.

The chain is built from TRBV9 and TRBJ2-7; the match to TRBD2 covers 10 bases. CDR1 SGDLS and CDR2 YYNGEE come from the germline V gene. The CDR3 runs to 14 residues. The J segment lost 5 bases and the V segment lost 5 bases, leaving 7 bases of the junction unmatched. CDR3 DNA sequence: TGTGCCAGCAGTTCGGGACTAGCGTTTAACGAGCAGTACTTC. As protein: CASSSGLAFNEQYF.

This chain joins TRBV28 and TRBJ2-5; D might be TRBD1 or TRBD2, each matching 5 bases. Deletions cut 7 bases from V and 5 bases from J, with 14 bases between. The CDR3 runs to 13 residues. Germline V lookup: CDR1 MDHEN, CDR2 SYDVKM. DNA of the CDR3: TGTGCCAGCAATATACTGGGACGCGAGACCCAGTACTTC. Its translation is CASNILGRETQYF.

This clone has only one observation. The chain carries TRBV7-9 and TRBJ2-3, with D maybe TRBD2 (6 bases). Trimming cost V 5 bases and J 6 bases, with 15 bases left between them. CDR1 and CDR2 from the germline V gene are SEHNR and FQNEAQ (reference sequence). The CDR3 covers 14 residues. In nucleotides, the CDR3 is TGTGCCAGCAGCCCCCCAGGCGGGAAGGATACGCAGTATTTT. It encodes CASSPPGGKDTQYF. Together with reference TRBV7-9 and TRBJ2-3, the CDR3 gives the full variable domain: DTGVSQNPRHKITKRGQNVTFRCDPISEHNRLYWYRQTLGQGPEFLTYFQNEAQLEKSRLLSDRFSAERPKGSFSTLEIQRTEQGDSAMYLCASSPPGGKDTQYFGPGTRLTVL.

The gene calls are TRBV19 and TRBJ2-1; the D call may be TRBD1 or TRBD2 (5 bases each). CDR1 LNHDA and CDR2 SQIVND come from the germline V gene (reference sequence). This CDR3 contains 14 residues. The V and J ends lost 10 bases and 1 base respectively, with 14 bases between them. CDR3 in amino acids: CATRRGESYNEQFF. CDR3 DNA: TGTGCCACCCGTAGGGGAGAGTCCTACAATGAGCAGTTCTTC. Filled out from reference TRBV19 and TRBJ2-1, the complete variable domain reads DGGITQSPKYLFRKEGQNVTLSCEQNLNHDAMYWYRQDPGQGLRLIYYSQIVNDFQKGDIAEGYSVSREKKESFPLTVTSAQKNPTAFYLCATRRGESYNEQFFGPGTRLTVL.

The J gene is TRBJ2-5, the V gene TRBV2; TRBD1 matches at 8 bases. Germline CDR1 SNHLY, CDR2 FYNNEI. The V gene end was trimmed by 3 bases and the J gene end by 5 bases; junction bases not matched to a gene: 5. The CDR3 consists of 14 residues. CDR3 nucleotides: TGTGCCAGCAGTGATTCAGGGGGCCCGGAGACCCAGTACTTC. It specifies CASSDSGGPETQYF.

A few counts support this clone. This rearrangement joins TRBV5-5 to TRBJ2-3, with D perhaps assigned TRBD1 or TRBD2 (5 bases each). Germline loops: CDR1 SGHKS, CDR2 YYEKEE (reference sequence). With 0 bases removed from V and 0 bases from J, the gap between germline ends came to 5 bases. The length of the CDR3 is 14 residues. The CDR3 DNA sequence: TGTGCCAGCAGCTTGGGGGGGAGCACAGATACGCAGTATTTT. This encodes CASSLGGSTDTQYF. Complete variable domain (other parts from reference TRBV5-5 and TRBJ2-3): DAGVTQSPTHLIKTRGQQVTLRCSPISGHKSVSWYQQVLGQGPQFIFQYYEKEERGRGNFPDRFSARQFPNYSSELNVNALLLGDSALYLCASSLGGSTDTQYFGPGTRLTVL.

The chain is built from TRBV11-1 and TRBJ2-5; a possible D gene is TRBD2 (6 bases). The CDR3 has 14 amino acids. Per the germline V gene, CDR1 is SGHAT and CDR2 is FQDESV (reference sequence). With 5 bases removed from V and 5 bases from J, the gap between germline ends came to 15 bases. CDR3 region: CASSPASVRETQYF. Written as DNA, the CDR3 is TGTGCCAGCAGCCCTGCTAGCGTGAGGGAGACCCAGTACTTC.

The CDR3 DNA reads as TGTGCCAGCAGCGCTACAGGGGGCTCCAACTATGGCTACACCTTC. The encoded protein is CASSATGGSNYGYTF. The rearrangement uses TRBV9 and TRBJ1-2, with TRBD1 identical over 9 bases. The germline V gene encodes CDR1 SGDLS and CDR2 YYNGEE. CDR3 size: 15 residues. J was trimmed by 2 bases and V by 3 bases; bases with no gene match: 5.

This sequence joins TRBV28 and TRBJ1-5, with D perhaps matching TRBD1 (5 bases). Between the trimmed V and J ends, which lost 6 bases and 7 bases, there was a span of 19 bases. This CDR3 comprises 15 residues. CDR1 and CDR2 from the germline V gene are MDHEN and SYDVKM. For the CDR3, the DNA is TGTGCCAGCAGCCTTGGGACGGCGGCGGGACAGCCCCAGCATTTT. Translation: CASSLGTAAGQPQHF. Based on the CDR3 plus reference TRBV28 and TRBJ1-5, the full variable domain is DVKVTQSSRYLVKRTGEKVFLECVQDMDHENMFWYRQDPGLGLRLIYFSYDVKMKEKGDIPEGYSVSREKKERFSLILESASTNQTSMYLCASSLGTAAGQPQHFGDGTRLSIL.

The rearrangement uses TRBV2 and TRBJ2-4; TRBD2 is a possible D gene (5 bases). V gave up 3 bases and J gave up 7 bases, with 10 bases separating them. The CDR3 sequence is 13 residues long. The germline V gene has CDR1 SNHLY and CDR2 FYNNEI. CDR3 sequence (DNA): TGTGCCAGCAGTGAGTCTAGCCGGAACATTCAGTACTTC. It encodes CASSESSRNIQYF.

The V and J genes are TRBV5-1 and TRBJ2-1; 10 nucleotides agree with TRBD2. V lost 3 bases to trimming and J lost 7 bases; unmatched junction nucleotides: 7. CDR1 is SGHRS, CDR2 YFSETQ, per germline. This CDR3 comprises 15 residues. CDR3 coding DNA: TGCGCCAGCAGCTCTGGACTAGCGGATGGGAATGAGCAGTTCTTC. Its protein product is CASSSGLADGNEQFF.

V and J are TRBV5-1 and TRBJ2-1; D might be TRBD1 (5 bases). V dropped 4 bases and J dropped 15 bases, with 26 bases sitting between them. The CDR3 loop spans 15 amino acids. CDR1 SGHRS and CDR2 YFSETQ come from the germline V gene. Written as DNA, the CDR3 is TGCGCCAGCAGCCCGACGAGCGCAGGGTTAAACCGCCCGTTCTTC. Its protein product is CASSPTSAGLNRPFF.

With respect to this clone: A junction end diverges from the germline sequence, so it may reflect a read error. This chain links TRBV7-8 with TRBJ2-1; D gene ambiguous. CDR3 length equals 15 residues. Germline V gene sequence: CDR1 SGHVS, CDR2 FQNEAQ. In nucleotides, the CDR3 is TGTGCCACCAGCTGGATGCTTAGCTCCTACAATGAGCAGTTCTTC. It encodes CATSWMLSSYNEQFF.

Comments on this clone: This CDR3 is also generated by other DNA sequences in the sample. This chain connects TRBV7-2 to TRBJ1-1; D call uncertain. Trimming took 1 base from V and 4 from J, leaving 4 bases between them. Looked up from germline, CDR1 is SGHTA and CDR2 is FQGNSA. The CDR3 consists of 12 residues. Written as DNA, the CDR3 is TGTGCCAGCAGCTTAGACGGCACTGAAGCTTTCTTT. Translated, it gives CASSLDGTEAFF.

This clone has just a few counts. In nucleotides, the CDR3 is TGTGCCAGTAGCCGGGCCGGACTAGCGGGGATGAACACCGGGGAGCTGTTTTTT. This encodes CASSRAGLAGMNTGELFF. The V and J genes are TRBV19 and TRBJ2-2; 12 nucleotides align to TRBD2. The V gene's germline CDR1 is LNHDA and CDR2 SQIVND (reference sequence). The CDR3 is 18 residues long. Losses at the gene ends were 6 bases for V and 1 base for J; bases not matched to a gene: 9.

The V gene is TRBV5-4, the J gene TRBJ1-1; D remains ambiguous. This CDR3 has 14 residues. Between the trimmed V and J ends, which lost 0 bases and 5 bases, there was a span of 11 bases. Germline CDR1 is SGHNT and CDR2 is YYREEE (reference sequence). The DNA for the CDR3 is TGTGCCAGCAGCTTGGATTTCGCGGATACTGAAGCTTTCTTT. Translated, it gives CASSLDFADTEAFF.

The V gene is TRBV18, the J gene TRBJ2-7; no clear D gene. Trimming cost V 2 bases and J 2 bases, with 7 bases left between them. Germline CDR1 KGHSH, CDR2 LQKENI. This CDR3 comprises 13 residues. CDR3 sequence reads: CASSPGYTYEQYF. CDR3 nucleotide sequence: TGTGCCAGCTCACCAGGGTACACCTACGAGCAGTACTTC.

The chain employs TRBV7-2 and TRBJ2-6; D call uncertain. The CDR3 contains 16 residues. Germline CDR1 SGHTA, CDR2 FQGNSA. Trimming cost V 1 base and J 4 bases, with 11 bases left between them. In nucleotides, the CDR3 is TGTGCCAGCAGCTTAGGGAGCCTGAGGGGGGCCAACGTCCTGACTTTC. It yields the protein CASSLGSLRGANVLTF.

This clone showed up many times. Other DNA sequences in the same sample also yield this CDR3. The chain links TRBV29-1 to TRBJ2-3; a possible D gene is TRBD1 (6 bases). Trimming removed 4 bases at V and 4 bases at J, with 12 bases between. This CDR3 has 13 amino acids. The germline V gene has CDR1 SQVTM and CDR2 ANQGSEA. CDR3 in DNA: TGCAGCGTTGGCCCACAGGGAGCAGATACGCAGTATTTT. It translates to CSVGPQGADTQYF.

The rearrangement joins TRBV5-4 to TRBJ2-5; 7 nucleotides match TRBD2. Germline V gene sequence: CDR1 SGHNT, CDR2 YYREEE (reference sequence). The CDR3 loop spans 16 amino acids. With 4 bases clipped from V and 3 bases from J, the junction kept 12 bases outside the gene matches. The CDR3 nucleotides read TGTGCCAGCAGCATGGGGGGGAGGCATTTAGAAGAGACCCAGTACTTC. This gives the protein CASSMGGRHLEETQYF.

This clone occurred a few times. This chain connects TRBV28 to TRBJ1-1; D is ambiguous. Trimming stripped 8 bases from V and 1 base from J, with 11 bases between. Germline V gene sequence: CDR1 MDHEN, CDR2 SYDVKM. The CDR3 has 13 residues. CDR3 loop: CASGEGGNTEAFF. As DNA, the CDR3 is TGTGCCAGCGGGGAGGGAGGGAACACTGAAGCTTTCTTT. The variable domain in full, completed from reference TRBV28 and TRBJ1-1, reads DVKVTQSSRYLVKRTGEKVFLECVQDMDHENMFWYRQDPGLGLRLIYFSYDVKMKEKGDIPEGYSVSREKKERFSLILESASTNQTSMYLCASGEGGNTEAFFGQGTRLTVV.

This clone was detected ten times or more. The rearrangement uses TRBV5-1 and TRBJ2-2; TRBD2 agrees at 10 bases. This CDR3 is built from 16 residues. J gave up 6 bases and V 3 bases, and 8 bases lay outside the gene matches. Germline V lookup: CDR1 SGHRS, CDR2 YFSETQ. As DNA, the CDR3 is TGCGCCAGCAGCTCATTAGCGGGAGGAATTGCCGGGGAGCTGTTTTTT. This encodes CASSSLAGGIAGELFF.